The sequence of this TCR beta chain was determined in a study of response to subunit inactivated influenza vaccine. This clonotype has a handful of counts. TCRdb analysed the RT-PCR reads with MiXCR anew, one entry per CDR3 protein. This sample yields roughly 790,000 distinct CDR3 sequences, of which approximately 22% are seen a single time; roughly 10% belongs to the top ten. The germline CDR1 and CDR2 sequences are SGHKS and YYEKEE (reference sequence). Deletions cut 4 bases from V and 8 bases from J, with 15 bases between. The CDR3 has 14 amino acids. Sequencing was performed on PBMCs from blood, taken more than 4 days after vaccination. The chain couples TRBV5-5 to TRBJ1-4; D might be TRBD1 (6 bases). The source of this sequence is a man aged 50 to 59 who received an inactivated influenza vaccine. The CDR3 loop is CASSVYNREEKLFF. In DNA form, the CDR3 reads TGTGCCAGCAGCGTCTACAACAGGGAGGAAAAACTGTTTTTT.